This entry is about one T cell receptor (beta chain). As yet, its antigen is unknown. Healthy donors had no documented immune events, such as infections, while sampled. This table comes from immunoSEQ multiplex PCR, and its TCRdb copy is limited to in-frame clones, with some not included. This sample yields about 86,000 clones, of which 70% to 90% are seen a single time; around 4% belongs to the top ten. This sample was taken from a study of identifying expanded T cells in peripheral blood. Study-wide points: Over around two and four weeks, about 17 and 20 clones changed, versus roughly 1.1 between replicates.

The V end lost 2 bases, the J end lost 5 bases, and 12 bases lay between the germline ends. CDR1 and CDR2 from the germline V gene are MNHNS and SASEGT. The CDR3 sequence is 14 residues long. The chain uses TRBV6-1 and TRBJ1-2; the D is unclear. Material: blood. This clonotype was obtained from a person aged 18-70 years in good health. The CDR3 DNA is TGTGCCAGCAGTGAATCGGCAGCGATTTATGGCTACACCTTC. It specifies CASSESAAIYGYTF.